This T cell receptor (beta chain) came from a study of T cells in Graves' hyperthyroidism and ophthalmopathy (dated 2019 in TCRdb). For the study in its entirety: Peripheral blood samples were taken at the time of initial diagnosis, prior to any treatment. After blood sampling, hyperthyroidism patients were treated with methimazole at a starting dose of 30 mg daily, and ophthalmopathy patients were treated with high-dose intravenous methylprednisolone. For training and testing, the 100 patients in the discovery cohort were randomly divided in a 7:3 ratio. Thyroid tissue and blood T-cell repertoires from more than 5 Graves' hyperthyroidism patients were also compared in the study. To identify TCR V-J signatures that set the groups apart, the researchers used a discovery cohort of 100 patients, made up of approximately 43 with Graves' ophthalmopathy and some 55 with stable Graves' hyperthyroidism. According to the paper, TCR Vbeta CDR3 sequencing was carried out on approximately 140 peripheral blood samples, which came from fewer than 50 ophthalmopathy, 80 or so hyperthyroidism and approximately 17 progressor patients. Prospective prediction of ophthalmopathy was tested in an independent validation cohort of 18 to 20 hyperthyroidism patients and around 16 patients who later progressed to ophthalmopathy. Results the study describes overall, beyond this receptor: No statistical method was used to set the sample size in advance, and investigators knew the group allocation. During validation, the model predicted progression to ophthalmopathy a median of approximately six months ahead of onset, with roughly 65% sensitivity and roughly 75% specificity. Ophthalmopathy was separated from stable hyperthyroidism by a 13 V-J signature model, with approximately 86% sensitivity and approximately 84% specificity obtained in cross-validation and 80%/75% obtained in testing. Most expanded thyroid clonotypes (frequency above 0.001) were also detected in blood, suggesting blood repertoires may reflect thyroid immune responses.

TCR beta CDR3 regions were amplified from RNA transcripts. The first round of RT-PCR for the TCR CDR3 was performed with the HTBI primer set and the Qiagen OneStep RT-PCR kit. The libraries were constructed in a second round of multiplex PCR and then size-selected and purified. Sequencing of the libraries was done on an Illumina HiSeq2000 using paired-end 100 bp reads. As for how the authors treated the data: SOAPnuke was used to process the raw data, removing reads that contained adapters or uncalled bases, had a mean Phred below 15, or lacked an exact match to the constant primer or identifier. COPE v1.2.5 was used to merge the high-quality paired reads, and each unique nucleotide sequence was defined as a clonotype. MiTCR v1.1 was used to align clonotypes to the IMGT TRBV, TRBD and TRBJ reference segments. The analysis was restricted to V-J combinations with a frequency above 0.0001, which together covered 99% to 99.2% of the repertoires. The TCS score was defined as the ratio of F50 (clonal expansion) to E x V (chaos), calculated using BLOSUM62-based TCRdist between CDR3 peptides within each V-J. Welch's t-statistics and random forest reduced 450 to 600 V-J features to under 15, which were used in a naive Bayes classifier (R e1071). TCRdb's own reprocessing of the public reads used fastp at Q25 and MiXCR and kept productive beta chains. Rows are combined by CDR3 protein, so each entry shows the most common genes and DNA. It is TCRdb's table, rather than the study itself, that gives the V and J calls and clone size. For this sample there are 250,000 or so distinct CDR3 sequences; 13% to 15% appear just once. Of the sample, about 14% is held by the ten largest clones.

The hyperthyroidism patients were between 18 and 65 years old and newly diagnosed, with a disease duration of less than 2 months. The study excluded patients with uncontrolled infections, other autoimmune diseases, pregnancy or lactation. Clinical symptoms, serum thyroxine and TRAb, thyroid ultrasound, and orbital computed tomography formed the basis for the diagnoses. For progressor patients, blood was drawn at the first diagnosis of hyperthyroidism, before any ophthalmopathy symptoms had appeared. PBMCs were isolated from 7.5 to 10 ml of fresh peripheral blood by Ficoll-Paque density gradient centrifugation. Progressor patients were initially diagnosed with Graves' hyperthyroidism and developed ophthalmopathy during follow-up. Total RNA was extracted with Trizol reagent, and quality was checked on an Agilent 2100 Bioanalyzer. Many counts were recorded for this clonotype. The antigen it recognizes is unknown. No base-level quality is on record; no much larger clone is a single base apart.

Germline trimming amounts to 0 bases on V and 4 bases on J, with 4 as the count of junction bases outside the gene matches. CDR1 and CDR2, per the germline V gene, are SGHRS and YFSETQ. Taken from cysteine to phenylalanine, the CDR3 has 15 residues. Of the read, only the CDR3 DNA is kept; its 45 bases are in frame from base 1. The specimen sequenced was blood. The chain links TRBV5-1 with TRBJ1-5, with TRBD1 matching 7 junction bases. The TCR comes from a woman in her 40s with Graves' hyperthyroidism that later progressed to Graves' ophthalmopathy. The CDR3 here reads CASSLAGQPNQPQHF. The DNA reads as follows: TGCGCCAGCAGCTTGGCGGGACAGCCGAATCAGCCCCAGCATTTT.